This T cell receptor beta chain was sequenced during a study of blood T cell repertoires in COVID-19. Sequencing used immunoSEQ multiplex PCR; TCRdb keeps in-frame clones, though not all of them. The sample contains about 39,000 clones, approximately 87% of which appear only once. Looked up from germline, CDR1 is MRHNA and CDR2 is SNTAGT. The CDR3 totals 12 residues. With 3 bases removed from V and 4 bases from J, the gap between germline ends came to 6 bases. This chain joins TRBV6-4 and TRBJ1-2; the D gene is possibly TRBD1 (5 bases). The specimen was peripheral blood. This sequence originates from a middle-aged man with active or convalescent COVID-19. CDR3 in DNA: TGTGCCAGCAGTGAGGGGGGCTATGGCTACACCTTC. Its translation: CASSEGGYGYTF.